One sample yielded the 17 T cell receptor beta chains listed below, sequenced in a study of PD-1 blockade in mismatch repair-deficient tumors. Generated by immunoSEQ multiplex PCR, the TCRdb table keeps only in-frame clones and is missing some. The data contain more than 85,000 clones, 82% of them singletons. The sequences come from peripheral blood, collected approximately 36 weeks after starting pembrolizumab. These receptors were collected from an adult with mismatch repair-deficient cancer.

The chain couples TRBV4-3 to TRBJ2-2, with TRBD1 identical over 8 bases. The V and J ends lost 1 base and 9 bases, in that order; junction bases with no gene match: 1. The CDR3 contains 13 residues. Germline loops: CDR1 LGHNA, CDR2 YSLEER. The CDR3 bases are TGCGCCAGCAGCCAAGGACAGGGGAGGGAGCTGTTTTTT. Amino acid sequence: CASSQGQGRELFF.

The V and J genes are TRBV27 and TRBJ2-1; no firm D call. The CDR3 extends over 13 amino acids. In germline, CDR1 is MNHEY, CDR2 SMNVEV (reference sequence). The V end was cut by 3 bases, the J end by 5 bases, with 8 bases between. The CDR3 loop reads CASSLGMDNEQFF. CDR3 sequence (DNA): TGTGCCAGCAGTTTGGGTATGGACAATGAGCAGTTCTTC.

V and J are TRBV6-5 and TRBJ2-7, with 8 bases that match TRBD2. Germline-derived CDR1 and CDR2 are MNHEY and SVGAGI. The ends lost 4 bases at V and 3 bases at J; junction bases unmatched: 2. This CDR3 has 13 amino acids. The CDR3 DNA sequence: TGTGCCAGCAGTTCCGGGACTAGCTACGAGCAGTACTTC. The encoded protein is CASSSGTSYEQYF.

The rearrangement links TRBV10-1 to TRBJ2-3, with D possibly matching TRBD2 (6 bases). V was cut by 3 bases and J by 6 bases, with 16 bases left in between. Germline CDR1 and CDR2: WNHNN and SYGVQD (reference sequence). The CDR3 loop spans 15 amino acids. CDR3 residues: CASSDGGARQDTQYF. DNA of the CDR3: TGCGCCAGCAGTGACGGCGGGGCCCGCCAGGATACGCAGTATTTT.

The chain couples TRBV2 to TRBJ1-5; D gene unclear. Germline V gene lookup returns CDR1 SNHLY and CDR2 FYNNEI. Trimming pared 8 bases from V and 3 bases from J, leaving 17 bases between. The CDR3 spans 15 residues. The CDR3, as DNA: TGTGCCAGCGACCCCGACGGCTTCCTCAATCAGCCCCAGCATTTT. It is translated as CASDPDGFLNQPQHF.

This clone was seen a single time. The V call is TRBV10-3, the J call TRBJ2-1, with D possibly TRBD2 on 6 matching bases. The CDR3 has 14 amino acids. In germline, CDR1 is ENHRY, CDR2 SYGVKD. The V and J ends lost 7 bases and 5 bases respectively, with 15 bases between them. The CDR3 spells CAITRDGEHNEQFF. CDR3 in DNA: TGTGCCATCACGCGGGACGGAGAACACAATGAGCAGTTCTTC.

The chain joins TRBV7-2 to TRBJ1-2; no clear D. Germline assignment: CDR1 SGHTA and CDR2 FQGNSA. V was shortened by 1 base and J by 3 bases, with 6 bases between the two germline ends. The CDR3 totals 13 residues. The CDR3 sequence is CASSLGQDYGYTF. The CDR3 DNA reads TGTGCCAGCAGCTTAGGGCAAGACTATGGCTACACCTTC.

This sequence joins TRBV18 and TRBJ1-4, with D unresolved. This CDR3 has 11 residues. Trimming stripped 8 bases from V and 7 bases from J, with 8 bases between. Germline V CDR1 and CDR2: KGHSH, LQKENI. CDR3 in DNA: TGTGCCAGCGGACCGGGTGAAAAACTGTTTTTT. Translated: CASGPGEKLFF.

The chain joins TRBV19 to TRBJ1-2; D may be TRBD1 (6 bases). Trimming took off 5 bases at V and 0 bases at J, with 10 bases between the two ends. Germline V gene sequence: CDR1 LNHDA, CDR2 SQIVND (reference sequence). This CDR3 comprises 14 residues. The CDR3 region has the DNA TGTGCCAGTAGTCGACAGGAAGCTAACTATGGCTACACCTTC. Residues: CASSRQEANYGYTF.

This sequence joins TRBV29-1 and TRBJ2-1; TRBD1 might be the D (6 bases). This CDR3 has 13 residues. V was cut by 7 bases and J by 0 bases, with 10 bases left in between. Germline CDR1 is SQVTM and CDR2 is ANQGSEA. The CDR3 region is CSAGTTSYNEQFF. CDR3 nucleotide sequence: TGCAGCGCGGGGACAACCTCCTACAATGAGCAGTTCTTC.

The chain links TRBV11-1 to TRBJ2-3, with D perhaps given as TRBD1 or TRBD2 (5 bases each). V gave up 6 bases and J gave up 3 bases, with 10 bases separating them. The CDR3 has 13 residues. CDR1 SGHAT and CDR2 FQDESV come from the germline V gene (reference sequence). The CDR3 region is CASRRGVTDTQYF. The CDR3 nucleotides read TGTGCCAGCAGGAGGGGAGTGACAGATACGCAGTATTTT.

The chain joins TRBV19 to TRBJ1-1; 7 nucleotides line up with TRBD1. The length of the CDR3 is 14 residues. CDR1 and CDR2 from the germline V gene are LNHDA and SQIVND (reference sequence). J was trimmed by 5 bases and V by 5 bases; bases with no gene match: 8. The CDR3 here is CASSPGGMGTEAFF. The CDR3 DNA is TGTGCCAGTAGTCCAGGGGGGATGGGGACTGAAGCTTTCTTT.

The chain is built from TRBV19 and TRBJ1-3, with D uncertain. Germline loops: CDR1 LNHDA, CDR2 SQIVND (reference sequence). Trimming cost V 6 bases and J 0 bases, with 9 bases left between them. This CDR3 is 14 amino acids long. In DNA, the CDR3 is TGTGCCAGTAGCTACAGATCCTCTGGAAACACCATATATTTT. This translates into CASSYRSSGNTIYF.

The chain couples TRBV5-4 to TRBJ1-1; unclear D gene. Germline CDR1 reads SGHNT; CDR2 reads YYREEE (reference sequence). V was shortened by 0 bases and J by 9 bases, with 18 bases between the two germline ends. This CDR3 region has 15 residues. CDR3 region: CASSLGGMRQKKAFF. The CDR3, as DNA: TGTGCCAGCAGCTTGGGGGGAATGAGACAAAAAAAAGCTTTCTTT.

The V gene is TRBV14, the J gene TRBJ2-7, with D possibly TRBD2 on 5 matching bases. Per germline, CDR1 SGHDN and CDR2 FVKESK. V was clipped by 4 bases and J by 13 bases, with 14 bases between them. CDR3 length: 11 amino acids. CDR3 sequence: CASSLGRALYF. CDR3 nucleotide sequence: TGTGCCAGCAGCCTGGGGAGAGCTCTCTACTTC. Full variable domain (outside the CDR3, taken from reference TRBV14 and TRBJ2-7): EAGVTQFPSHSVIEKGQTVTLRCDPISGHDNLYWYRRVMGKEIKFLLHFVKESKQDESGMPNNRFLAERTGGTYSTLKVQPAELEDSGVYFCASSLGRALYFGPGTRLTVT.

The chain uses TRBV6-1 and TRBJ1-5; tentative D call: TRBD1 (5 bases). Germline lookup yields CDR1 MNHNS and CDR2 SASEGT. V lost 4 bases and J lost 7, with 11 bases in between. The CDR3 spans 13 residues. This chain's CDR3 is CASSGGGYQPQHF. The CDR3 DNA sequence: TGTGCCAGCAGTGGCGGGGGGTACCAGCCCCAGCATTTT.

The chain employs TRBV6-5 and TRBJ2-7, with 7 positions matching TRBD1. This CDR3 comprises 14 residues. Germline loops: CDR1 MNHEY, CDR2 SVGAGI. After removal of 5 bases from V and 7 bases from J, the junction contained 11 bases not matched to a gene. CDR3 amino acids: CASSAEGALREQYF. Here the CDR3 DNA reads TGTGCCAGCAGTGCCGAGGGGGCTCTGAGGGAGCAGTACTTC.